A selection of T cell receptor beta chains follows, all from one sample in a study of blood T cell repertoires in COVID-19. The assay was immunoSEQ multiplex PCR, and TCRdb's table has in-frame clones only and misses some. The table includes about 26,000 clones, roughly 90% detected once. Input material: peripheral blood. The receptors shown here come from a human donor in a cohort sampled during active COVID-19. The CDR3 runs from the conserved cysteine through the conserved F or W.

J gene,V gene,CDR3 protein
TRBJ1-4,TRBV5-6,CASSLRGSNEKLFF
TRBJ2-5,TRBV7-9,CASSVRTGTGAEETQYF
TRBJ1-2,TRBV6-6,CASSRQEYYGYTF
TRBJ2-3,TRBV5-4,CASSLPGTRFTDTQYF
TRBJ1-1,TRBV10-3,CAISGTDAEAFF
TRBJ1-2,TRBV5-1,CASSLVGGPYGYTF
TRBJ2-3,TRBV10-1,CASSVSRSPDTQYF
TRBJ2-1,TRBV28,CASSLTSGGPRDEQFF
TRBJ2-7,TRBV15,CATSRDGDRGREQYF
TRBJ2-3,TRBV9,CASSQGLAGSTDTQYF
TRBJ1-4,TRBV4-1,CASSQVAGEGEKLFF